A selection of T cell receptor beta chains follows, all from one sample in a study of shared clonotypes between healthy human individuals. Here immunoSEQ multiplex PCR was the method, and the copy in TCRdb shows in-frame clones only, minus some. The sample has 2,500,000 or so clones, more than 80% seen once; the top ten hold around 0.14%. Sequenced input: naive CD4+ T cells sorted from blood. All receptors come from a man aged 18 to 35 in good health. Each CDR3 is given with its conserved first and last residue.

j_call: TRBJ2-7
v_call: TRBV28
cdr3_aa: CASSFDRISYEQYF

j_call: TRBJ2-5
v_call: TRBV7-9
cdr3_aa: CASSLGSQQETQYF

j_call: TRBJ1-1
v_call: TRBV5-6
cdr3_aa: CASSIQNTEAFF

j_call: TRBJ1-1
v_call: TRBV6-6
cdr3_aa: CASSYSEGAAEAFF

j_call: TRBJ2-5
v_call: TRBV25-1
cdr3_aa: CASSRGVETQYF

j_call: TRBJ1-6
v_call: TRBV5-4
cdr3_aa: CASSYGTGSSPLHF

j_call: TRBJ2-5
v_call: TRBV19
cdr3_aa: CASSAHRGGRQETQYF

j_call: TRBJ2-7
v_call: TRBV18
cdr3_aa: CASSPPGSGTGAYEQYF

j_call: TRBJ2-5
v_call: TRBV29-1
cdr3_aa: CSVHDRSQETQYF

j_call: TRBJ1-1
v_call: TRBV5-5
cdr3_aa: CASSLSGEAEAFF

j_call: TRBJ2-1
v_call: TRBV5-1
cdr3_aa: CASSGGLAGGYNEQFF

j_call: TRBJ2-7
v_call: TRBV5-4
cdr3_aa: CASSLAGGEEQYF

j_call: TRBJ2-2
v_call: TRBV11-2
cdr3_aa: CASSLVAGPNTGELFF

j_call: TRBJ1-2
v_call: TRBV20-1
cdr3_aa: CSARDYTF

j_call: TRBJ2-5
v_call: TRBV7-2
cdr3_aa: CASSLQRADQETQYF

j_call: TRBJ1-3
v_call: TRBV4-1
cdr3_aa: CASSPTGGSSGYGNTIYF

j_call: TRBJ2-3
v_call: TRBV6-5
cdr3_aa: CATKRGYTDTQYF

j_call: TRBJ1-4
v_call: TRBV27
cdr3_aa: CASSLARGEKLFF

j_call: TRBJ2-3
v_call: TRBV10-3
cdr3_aa: CATLGTSGRTPPTQYF

j_call: TRBJ1-6
v_call: TRBV6-6
cdr3_aa: CASSSTGVASPLHF

j_call: TRBJ1-4
v_call: TRBV25-1
cdr3_aa: CASSELPGQNNDEKLFF

j_call: TRBJ2-3
v_call: TRBV11-2
cdr3_aa: CASSLGHSGSTDTQYF

j_call: TRBJ2-7
v_call: TRBV30
cdr3_aa: CAWSVSWTGGYEQYF

j_call: TRBJ2-1
v_call: TRBV19
cdr3_aa: CASSRGLAGGKNEQFF

j_call: TRBJ2-7
v_call: TRBV7-2
cdr3_aa: CASSLRDRASYEQYF

j_call: TRBJ1-2
v_call: TRBV9
cdr3_aa: CASSVGRLDYGYTF

j_call: TRBJ1-1
v_call: TRBV29-1
cdr3_aa: CSAIGTGNTEAFF

j_call: TRBJ1-1
v_call: TRBV7-9
cdr3_aa: CASSLGGIFF

j_call: TRBJ2-7
v_call: TRBV28
cdr3_aa: CASSPTGGVRYEQYF

j_call: TRBJ1-6
v_call: TRBV2
cdr3_aa: CAFGNQGDSPLHF

j_call: TRBJ2-3
v_call: TRBV30
cdr3_aa: CACPSLAGASDTQYF

j_call: TRBJ1-2
v_call: TRBV21-1
cdr3_aa: CASSKVRDPIF

j_call: TRBJ2-3
v_call: TRBV7-6
cdr3_aa: CASWRVSSRDTQYF

j_call: TRBJ1-3
v_call: TRBV7-2
cdr3_aa: CASRQGQGGNTIYF

j_call: TRBJ2-7
v_call: TRBV19
cdr3_aa: CASSHRTGGGEQYF

j_call: TRBJ1-1
v_call: TRBV6-5
cdr3_aa: CASGQMNTEAFF

j_call: TRBJ2-3
v_call: TRBV19
cdr3_aa: CASSINFFTDTQYF

j_call: TRBJ2-5
v_call: TRBV5-1
cdr3_aa: CASRVSGGGETQYF

j_call: TRBJ1-3
v_call: TRBV10-3
cdr3_aa: CAISGLRGRDTIYF

j_call: TRBJ2-1
v_call: TRBV5-6
cdr3_aa: CASRYRTGTGLIEQFF

j_call: TRBJ1-2
v_call: TRBV10-3
cdr3_aa: CAISERTGTAALVSGYTF

j_call: TRBJ2-3
v_call: TRBV5-1
cdr3_aa: CASSLGGVSTDTQYF

j_call: TRBJ1-4
v_call: TRBV4-3
cdr3_aa: CASSPGAYNEKLFF

j_call: TRBJ2-5
v_call: TRBV18
cdr3_aa: CASSPRADQETQYF

j_call: TRBJ1-1
v_call: TRBV7-2
cdr3_aa: CASSTGIGVNTEAFF

j_call: TRBJ2-7
v_call: TRBV6-5
cdr3_aa: CASSYRQGRDEQYF

j_call: TRBJ1-1
v_call: TRBV2
cdr3_aa: CASSEEGVTEAFF

j_call: TRBJ1-1
v_call: TRBV5-1
cdr3_aa: CASSLEVGTEAFF

j_call: TRBJ1-2
v_call: TRBV30
cdr3_aa: CAWSAQASYGYTF

j_call: TRBJ2-7
v_call: TRBV27
cdr3_aa: CASSSPGQGSYEQYF

j_call: TRBJ2-5
v_call: TRBV19
cdr3_aa: CASSIGRGETQYF